The 16 T cell receptor beta chains listed next were all sequenced from one sample in a study of graft-versus-host responses after intestinal transplantation. Produced via immunoSEQ multiplex PCR; TCRdb's table is partial and in-frame only. The data show 65,000 to 90,000 clones, 85% to 95% seen once. No antigen is known for these receptors. The sample was unstimulated CD8+ T cells sorted from spleen or lymph node cells, taken before transplant. The receptors stem from a human donor who was the organ donor for an intestinal transplant.

The chain links TRBV7-9 to TRBJ2-7; D is perhaps TRBD1 (5 bases). Germline assignment: CDR1 SEHNR and CDR2 FQNEAQ (reference sequence). The CDR3 has 12 residues. Trimming took off 5 bases at V and 7 bases at J, with 12 bases between the two ends. CDR3 sequence: CASSIQGGEQYF. The CDR3 region has the DNA TGTGCCAGCAGCATCCAGGGCGGAGAGCAGTACTTC.

V gene TRBV6-5 combines with J gene TRBJ2-3; D not resolved. Germline lookup yields CDR1 MNHEY and CDR2 SVGAGI. The CDR3 sequence is 15 residues long. Trimming left V 2 bases short and J 2 bases short, with 11 bases between. CDR3 coding DNA: TGTGCCAGCAGTTACGGTAGCAGATACACAGATACGCAGTATTTT. Protein: CASSYGSRYTDTQYF.

The chain couples TRBV7-9 to TRBJ2-1, with 12 bases identical to TRBD2. Trimming took 4 bases from V and 1 from J; bases not matched to a gene: 5. Germline CDR1 reads SEHNR; CDR2 reads FQNEAQ (reference sequence). The CDR3 is 17 residues long. CDR3 in amino acids: CASSSGLAGTSYNEQFF. The CDR3 coding sequence is TGTGCCAGCAGCTCCGGACTAGCGGGGACATCCTACAATGAGCAGTTCTTC.

The chain links TRBV5-4 to TRBJ2-7; D possibly corresponds to TRBD1 (6 bases). Germline V lookup: CDR1 SGHNT, CDR2 YYREEE (reference sequence). The CDR3 runs 14 residues. The V and J ends lost 0 bases and 2 bases respectively, with 9 bases between them. CDR3 in amino acids: CASSLASGAYEQYF. CDR3 nucleotide sequence: TGTGCCAGCAGCTTGGCCTCAGGGGCCTACGAGCAGTACTTC.

The chain has TRBV5-4 and TRBJ2-5; maybe TRBD2 (6 bases). Germline lookup yields CDR1 SGHNT and CDR2 YYREEE (reference sequence). CDR3 length equals 14 residues. Trimming stripped 6 bases from V and 4 bases from J, with 16 bases between. CDR3 region: CASTGGAERETQYF. The CDR3 DNA reads as TGTGCCAGCACCGGAGGGGCGGAAAGAGAGACCCAGTACTTC.

The chain has TRBV20-1 and TRBJ2-7, with 7 bases matching TRBD2. The CDR3 spans 11 residues. Looked up from germline, CDR1 is DFQATT and CDR2 is SNEGSKA (reference sequence). The ends lost 1 base at V and 6 bases at J; junction bases unmatched: 0. CDR3 protein: CSARGTSEQYF. CDR3 DNA: TGCAGTGCTAGAGGGACTAGCGAGCAGTACTTC.

The chain recombines TRBV19 with TRBJ1-6, with 9 bases aligning to TRBD1. This CDR3 comprises 15 residues. Germline CDR1 LNHDA, CDR2 SQIVND (reference sequence). With 6 bases clipped from V and 7 bases from J, the junction kept 7 bases outside the gene matches. CDR3 in DNA: TGTGCCAGTAGAGGACAGGGGTATTGGAATTCACCCCTCCACTTT. Translation: CASRGQGYWNSPLHF.

V and J are TRBV7-6 and TRBJ2-1, with TRBD2 identical over 8 bases. The CDR3 is 14 residues long. Germline-derived CDR1 and CDR2 are SGHVS and FNYEAQ. The V gene end was trimmed by 1 base and the J gene end by 8 bases; junction bases not matched to a gene: 4. The CDR3 bases are TGTGCCAGCAGCTTAGGGAGCGGGGGCGATGAGCAGTTCTTC. Its protein product is CASSLGSGGDEQFF.

The chain uses TRBV6-5 and TRBJ1-2, with 7 bases identical to TRBD1. V gave up 5 bases and J gave up 2 bases; unmatched junction bases: 5. Germline V gene lookup returns CDR1 MNHEY and CDR2 SVGAGI. The length of the CDR3 is 14 residues. CDR3 sequence (DNA): TGTGCCAGCAGTCCCCAGGGGGTCAACTATGGCTACACCTTC. This codes for CASSPQGVNYGYTF.

CDR3 nucleotide sequence: TGTGCCAGCACCCTCAGGGGACCGGGACGGCAATACGAGCAGTACTTC. Translated: CASTLRGPGRQYEQYF. The chain carries TRBV2 and TRBJ2-7; the D gene is possibly TRBD1 (6 bases). The CDR3 length is 16 residues. V dropped 7 bases and J dropped 4 bases, with 23 bases sitting between them. The germline V gene has CDR1 SNHLY and CDR2 FYNNEI.

This clone was seen a handful of times. The rearrangement joins TRBV28 to TRBJ1-2; the match to TRBD1 covers 7 bases. The CDR3 sequence is 16 residues long. CDR1 MDHEN and CDR2 SYDVKM come from the germline V gene. V was pared by 3 bases and J by 6 bases, with 13 bases of the junction left unmatched. DNA for the CDR3: TGTGCCAGCAGTTTCCCCTCCGGACAGGAGGGGGATGGCTACACCTTC. Protein product: CASSFPSGQEGDGYTF.

The rearrangement uses TRBV9 and TRBJ2-3; 7 positions agree with TRBD2. In germline, CDR1 is SGDLS, CDR2 YYNGEE. This CDR3 has 15 residues. The V gene end was trimmed by 3 bases and the J gene end by 0 bases; junction bases not matched to a gene: 4. Here the CDR3 reads CASSASSGSTDTQYF. The CDR3 DNA sequence: TGTGCCAGCAGCGCATCTAGCGGTAGCACAGATACGCAGTATTTT.

V gene TRBV10-2 combines with J gene TRBJ2-7, with D perhaps matching TRBD1 (6 bases). The CDR3 has 13 amino acids. CDR1 is WSHSY, CDR2 SAAADI, per germline. Trimming shortened V by 5 bases and J by 3 bases, and 11 bases separated the two germline ends. The chain's CDR3 is CASSSNRVYEQYF. The CDR3 DNA reads TGCGCCAGCAGTTCGAACAGGGTCTACGAGCAGTACTTC.

This chain links TRBV5-1 with TRBJ2-7; 8 bases are a match to TRBD1. Unmatched junction bases numbered 0, after V lost 8 bases and J lost 2 bases. The V gene's germline CDR1 is SGHRS and CDR2 YFSETQ. This CDR3 contains 11 residues. CDR3 loop: CARDRAYEQYF. CDR3 sequence (DNA): TGCGCCAGGGACAGGGCCTACGAGCAGTACTTC.

The chain carries TRBV18 and TRBJ1-4, with D perhaps matching TRBD1 (6 bases). The germline gives CDR1 KGHSH, CDR2 LQKENI. The CDR3 contains 15 residues. Trimming removed 2 bases at V and 4 bases at J, with 11 bases between. DNA of the CDR3: TGTGCCAGCTCACCAAGGGGGACCGATAATGAAAAACTGTTTTTT. This gives the protein CASSPRGTDNEKLFF.

V is TRBV29-1 and J is TRBJ1-1; 10 bases are a match to TRBD1. After removal of 6 bases from V and 11 bases from J, the junction contained 12 bases not matched to a gene. The CDR3 is 13 amino acids. CDR1 and CDR2 from the germline V gene are SQVTM and ANQGSEA. The CDR3 coding sequence is TGCAGCGTCCCCGGGACAGGGGCCCCGGGGGCTTTCTTT. This translates into CSVPGTGAPGAFF.